These 23 T cell receptor beta chains were sequenced from one sample in a study of T cell responses to AZD1222 COVID-19 vaccine (dated by TCRdb to the early 2020s). The time point label corresponds to: baseline before first vaccination. Library prep was done by the immunoSEQ multiplex PCR assay. TCRdb provides this immuneACCESS table in a form limited to in-frame rearrangements. Some clones are lacking; in checked studies, under half of them reflect an unresolved V gene, and why the rest are absent is not known. For this sample there are more than 140,000 clones; approximately 88% appear just once. Just under 3% of the sample lies in the top ten. The source material was peripheral blood, sampled on day 0 of AZD1222 vaccination. The receptors were gathered from an adult in good health.

This sequence joins TRBV5-1 and TRBJ2-5; D uncertain. Germline CDR1 reads SGHRS; CDR2 reads YFSETQ. This CDR3 contains 22 residues. Trimming stripped 3 bases from V and 0 bases from J, with 33 bases between. The CDR3 here is CASSWWPMRPDIVGTYQETQYF. In nucleotides, the CDR3 is TGCGCCAGCAGCTGGTGGCCAATGAGGCCCGACATTGTTGGAACCTACCAAGAGACCCAGTACTTC.

This chain connects TRBV28 to TRBJ1-1; a possible D gene is TRBD1 (6 bases). The CDR3 loop spans 15 amino acids. The germline V and J ends were trimmed by 5 bases and 1 base, with 14 bases remaining between them. CDR1 is MDHEN and CDR2 is SYDVKM in the germline V gene. The CDR3 sequence: CASSAPRGQNTEAFF. Written as DNA, the CDR3 is TGTGCCAGCAGTGCCCCCAGGGGACAGAACACTGAAGCTTTCTTT.

The chain has TRBV28 and TRBJ2-2, with a weak D call TRBD1 (7 bases). Deletions cut 7 bases from V and 4 bases from J, with 19 bases between. The germline V gene has CDR1 MDHEN and CDR2 SYDVKM. The CDR3 is made up of 16 amino acids. The CDR3 nucleotides read TGTGCCAGCACCTGGGGGCAGGGGGGTGGCACCGGGGAGCTGTTTTTT. Encoded protein: CASTWGQGGGTGELFF.

The chain has TRBV6-5 and TRBJ1-1, with D possibly being TRBD1 (6 bases). Germline CDR1 is MNHEY and CDR2 is SVGAGI. The CDR3 is made up of 13 amino acids. V lost 6 bases and J 1 base, leaving 9 bases between the germline ends. The CDR3 region is CASSHRENTEAFF. In DNA, the CDR3 is TGTGCCAGCAGCCACAGGGAGAACACTGAAGCTTTCTTT.

This clone was picked up a small number of times. The chain uses TRBV19 and TRBJ1-2; D ambiguous. CDR1 LNHDA and CDR2 SQIVND come from the germline V gene (reference sequence). The CDR3 is made up of 12 amino acids. With 5 bases removed from V and 5 bases from J, the gap between germline ends came to 9 bases. CDR3 nucleotide sequence: TGTGCCAGTAGTCGGGCAGGTTATGGCTACACCTTC. It is translated as CASSRAGYGYTF.

The chain is built from TRBV29-1 and TRBJ2-7; 8 bases line up with TRBD1. V shed 6 bases and J 6 bases; nucleotides not matched to a gene: 13. The CDR3 runs 14 residues. Germline V gene lookup returns CDR1 SQVTM and CDR2 ANQGSEA. CDR3 protein: CSVARTGRTSEQYF. The CDR3 nucleotides read TGCAGCGTCGCCCGGACAGGGAGAACGAGCGAGCAGTACTTC.

The V and J genes are TRBV7-2 and TRBJ1-1; D not resolved. V dropped 5 bases and J dropped 1 base, with 11 bases sitting between them. The CDR3 has 14 amino acids. Looked up from germline, CDR1 is SGHTA and CDR2 is FQGNSA. The CDR3 loop is CASSRAGKNTEAFF. CDR3 nucleotides: TGTGCCAGCAGCCGGGCCGGGAAGAACACTGAAGCTTTCTTT.

The chain is built from TRBV6-2 or TRBV6-3 and TRBJ2-7, with TRBD1 identical over 8 bases. The length of the CDR3 is 14 residues. The V gene end was trimmed by 5 bases and the J gene end by 0 bases; junction bases not matched to a gene: 3. Germline loops: CDR1 MNHEY, CDR2 SVGEGT. The CDR3 here is CASSRTGSSYEQYF. The CDR3 nucleotides are TGTGCCAGCAGTCGGACAGGGAGCTCCTACGAGCAGTACTTC.

The chain links TRBV30 to TRBJ2-3, with a weak D call TRBD2 (6 bases). The CDR3 runs to 13 residues. Germline-derived CDR1 and CDR2 are GTSNPN and SVGIG (reference sequence). Trimming shortened V by 0 bases and J by 5 bases, and 9 bases separated the two germline ends. CDR3 in amino acids: CAWSVRRGDTQYF. CDR3 sequence (DNA): TGTGCCTGGAGTGTAAGGAGGGGAGATACGCAGTATTTT.

A single count supports this clone. V and J are TRBV3-1 (or the pseudogene TRBV3-2) and TRBJ2-5, with D possibly being TRBD2 (5 bases). Germline loops: CDR1 LGHDT, CDR2 YNNKEL (reference sequence). CDR3 size: 13 residues. Trimming removed 7 bases from V and 1 base from J, with 10 bases in between. The CDR3 DNA reads as TGTGCCAGCACCCGGACTCGCCAAGAGACCCAGTACTTC. Amino acids: CASTRTRQETQYF.

The rearrangement links TRBV6-4 to TRBJ1-1; no firm D call. CDR3 size: 13 residues. V lost 0 bases, J lost 3 bases, and 5 bases lay in between. Per germline, CDR1 MRHNA and CDR2 SNTAGT. Here the CDR3 reads CASSDSWDTEAFF. The DNA for the CDR3 is TGTGCCAGCAGTGACTCGTGGGACACTGAAGCTTTCTTT.

This clone appeared a single time. The chain links TRBV6-5 to TRBJ2-7; the match to TRBD1 covers 7 bases. J gave up 7 bases and V 5 bases, and 11 bases lay outside the gene matches. This CDR3 has 14 residues. The germline gives CDR1 MNHEY, CDR2 SVGAGI. The CDR3 region has the DNA TGTGCCAGCAGTCAACACCGGGACAGTATTGAGCAGTACTTC. Protein sequence: CASSQHRDSIEQYF.

The V call is TRBV9, the J call TRBJ2-1; TRBD2 aligns across 9 bases. Germline V gene data show CDR1 as SGDLS and CDR2 as YYNGEE. The junction had 5 bases not matched to a gene; V was cut back by 5 bases and J by 5 bases. The CDR3 sequence is 14 residues long. CDR3 residues: CASRVTSGNNEQFF. As DNA, the CDR3 is TGTGCCAGCAGGGTGACTAGCGGAAACAATGAGCAGTTCTTC. Full variable domain (outside the CDR3, taken from reference TRBV9 and TRBJ2-1): DSGVTQTPKHLITATGQRVTLRCSPRSGDLSVYWYQQSLDQGLQFLIQYYNGEERAKGNILERFSAQQFPDLHSELNLSSLELGDSALYFCASRVTSGNNEQFFGPGTRLTVL.

This chain connects TRBV6-5 to TRBJ2-3; 10 nucleotides line up with TRBD2. The CDR3 runs 15 residues. Germline lookup yields CDR1 MNHEY and CDR2 SVGAGI. V shed 0 bases and J 5 bases; nucleotides not matched to a gene: 2. CDR3 DNA: TGTGCCAGCAGTTACTCAGCGGGGGGGCAAGATACGCAGTATTTT. The encoded protein is CASSYSAGGQDTQYF.

This clone was picked up a small number of times. The rearrangement uses TRBV3-1 (or the pseudogene TRBV3-2) and TRBJ2-1, with 14 bases matching TRBD2. J lost 9 bases, V lost 6 bases, and 4 bases had no gene match. The CDR3 is 14 residues long. Germline V gene sequence: CDR1 LGHDT, CDR2 YNNKEL (reference sequence). CDR3 coding DNA: TGTGCCAGCAGGACTAGCGGGAGGGCCCTTGAGCAGTTCTTC. It yields the protein CASRTSGRALEQFF.

The rearrangement uses TRBV7-2 and TRBJ1-5; 8 positions agree with TRBD1. The junction had 7 bases not matched to a gene; V was cut back by 2 bases and J by 1 base. The CDR3 is 17 residues long. Germline V gene lookup returns CDR1 SGHTA and CDR2 FQGNSA. The chain's CDR3 is CASSLLGQGASNQPQHF. CDR3 in DNA: TGTGCCAGCAGCTTACTAGGCCAGGGGGCGAGCAATCAGCCCCAGCATTTT. The full variable domain, in which reference TRBV7-2 and TRBJ1-5 provide the parts outside the CDR3, is GAGVSQSPSNKVTEKGKDVELRCDPISGHTALYWYRQSLGQGLEFLIYFQGNSAPDKSGLPSDRFSAERTGGSVSTLTIQRTQQEDSAVYLCASSLLGQGASNQPQHFGDGTRLSIL.

The chain recombines TRBV18 with TRBJ2-1; 11 bases agree with TRBD2. Losses at the gene ends were 3 bases for V and 5 bases for J; bases not matched to a gene: 3. CDR1 is KGHSH, CDR2 LQKENI, per germline. CDR3 length equals 15 residues. As DNA, the CDR3 is TGTGCCAGCTCACCGGGACTAGCGGTTAACAATGAGCAGTTCTTC. Translating gives CASSPGLAVNNEQFF.

The chain joins TRBV6-2 or TRBV6-3 to TRBJ2-7; the D is unclear. Germline-derived CDR1 and CDR2 are MNHEY and SVGEGT. This CDR3 comprises 11 residues. Trimming removed 6 bases from V and 6 bases from J, with 9 bases in between. This CDR3 is CASSPLSEQYF. In DNA form, the CDR3 reads TGTGCCAGCAGCCCCCTTTCCGAGCAGTACTTC.

This clone came up a few times. This sequence joins TRBV28 and TRBJ1-4, with D hard to call. Trimming cost V 4 bases and J 12 bases, with 12 bases left between them. This CDR3 has 12 residues. Germline CDR1 reads MDHEN; CDR2 reads SYDVKM. The CDR3 here is CASSSPVGELFF. The CDR3 nucleotides are TGTGCCAGCAGTTCACCGGTCGGGGAACTGTTTTTT.

This clone has only one observation. The J gene is TRBJ1-3, the V gene TRBV30; no firm D call. The CDR3 loop spans 13 amino acids. The V gene's germline CDR1 is GTSNPN and CDR2 SVGIG (reference sequence). V shed 0 bases and J shed 11 bases, with 14 bases lying between them. DNA for the CDR3: TGTGCCTGGAGTGTAGTCCCCCGGATCTCCATATATTTT. It yields the protein CAWSVVPRISIYF.

This clone appeared many times. The chain couples TRBV5-1 to TRBJ2-7, with a possible D match to TRBD2 (6 bases). This CDR3 comprises 15 residues. Germline values: CDR1 SGHRS, CDR2 YFSETQ. Trimming took 5 bases from V and 3 from J, leaving 18 bases between them. In DNA form, the CDR3 reads TGCGCCAGCAGGGATACAGCGGGCAGACTCTACGAGCAGTACTTC. Protein: CASRDTAGRLYEQYF.

The chain recombines TRBV6-2 or TRBV6-3 with TRBJ1-4, with TRBD1 matching over 7 bases. The germline CDR1 and CDR2 sequences are MNHEY and SVGEGT. The junction had 5 bases not matched to a gene; V was cut back by 2 bases and J by 8 bases. This CDR3 is built from 14 residues. The DNA of the CDR3 is TGTGCCAGCAGTTACAGACAGGGAGGAGAAAAACTGTTTTTT. Its protein product is CASSYRQGGEKLFF.

The chain recombines TRBV7-9 with TRBJ1-1, with a tentative D call TRBD1 (6 bases). V was clipped by 4 bases and J by 5 bases, with 14 bases between them. This CDR3 is 14 amino acids long. The V gene's germline CDR1 is SEHNR and CDR2 FQNEAQ (reference sequence). The CDR3 region has the DNA TGTGCCAGCAGCTCGGTAGGGGGGAAAACTGAAGCTTTCTTT. Encoded protein: CASSSVGGKTEAFF.